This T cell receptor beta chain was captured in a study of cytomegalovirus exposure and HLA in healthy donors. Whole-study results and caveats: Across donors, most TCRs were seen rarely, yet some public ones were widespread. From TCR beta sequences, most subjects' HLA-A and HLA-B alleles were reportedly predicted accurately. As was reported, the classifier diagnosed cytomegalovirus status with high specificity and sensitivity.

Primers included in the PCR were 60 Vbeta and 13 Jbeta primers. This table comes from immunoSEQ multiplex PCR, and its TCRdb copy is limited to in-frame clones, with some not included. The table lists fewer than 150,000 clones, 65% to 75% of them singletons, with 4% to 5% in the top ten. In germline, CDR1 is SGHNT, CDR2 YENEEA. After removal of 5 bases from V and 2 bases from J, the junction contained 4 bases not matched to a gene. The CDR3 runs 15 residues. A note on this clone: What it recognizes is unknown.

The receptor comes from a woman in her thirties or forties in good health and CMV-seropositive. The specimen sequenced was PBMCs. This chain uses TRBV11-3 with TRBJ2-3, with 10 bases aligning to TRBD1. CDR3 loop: CASSRQGAYTDTQYF. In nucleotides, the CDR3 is TGTGCCAGCAGCCGACAGGGGGCATACACAGATACGCAGTATTTT.